The 5 T cell receptor beta chains below come from one sample, sequenced in a study of vaccination effects on CD4 cells after COVID-19. Within the ViraFEST assay, antigen-specific CD4+ T cells underwent expansion with viral peptide pools prior to sequencing. When more than 9 days of culture had elapsed, CD4+ T cells were isolated. The vaccine given was either BNT162b2 or mRNA-1273, in two doses. TCRdb's table, derived via immunoSEQ multiplex PCR, lists solely in-frame clones and lacks some. There are fewer than 85,000 clones in the sample; under 80% occur only once, and approximately 0.9% lies in the top ten. These receptors have no known antigen. Specimen: CD4+ T cells from PBMCs cultured with HCoV-OC43 spike peptides, collected after COVID-19 vaccination. Sample subset: HCoV-OC43 spike overlapping peptide pool stimulation. The receptors were sampled from a human donor who received a COVID-19 vaccine.

This clone has just one count. This chain joins TRBV6-4 and TRBJ1-1; D uncertain. The CDR3 loop spans 13 amino acids. Per the germline V gene, CDR1 is MRHNA and CDR2 is SNTAGT. The V and J ends lost 2 bases and 1 base respectively, with 5 bases between them. The CDR3 bases are TGTGCCAGCAGTGACCGGGAGAACACTGAAGCTTTCTTT. Its translation is CASSDRENTEAFF.

The chain employs TRBV28 and TRBJ2-3; perhaps TRBD2 as D (5 bases). V was pared by 2 bases and J by 0 bases, with 6 bases between. Germline V gives CDR1 MDHEN, CDR2 SYDVKM. The CDR3 sequence is 14 residues long. DNA of the CDR3: TGTGCCAGCAGTTTAGGACTTAGCACAGATACGCAGTATTTT. It is translated as CASSLGLSTDTQYF. The variable domain in full, completed from reference TRBV28 and TRBJ2-3, reads DVKVTQSSRYLVKRTGEKVFLECVQDMDHENMFWYRQDPGLGLRLIYFSYDVKMKEKGDIPEGYSVSREKKERFSLILESASTNQTSMYLCASSLGLSTDTQYFGPGTRLTVL.

The CDR3 loop reads CASSTEDTNSPLHF. The CDR3 nucleotides are TGTGCCAGCAGTACGGAGGACACTAATTCACCCCTCCACTTT. J is TRBJ1-6 and V is TRBV2, with D perhaps TRBD1 (5 bases). V lost 5 bases and J lost 6, with 11 bases in between. Germline values: CDR1 SNHLY, CDR2 FYNNEI. The CDR3 spans 14 residues.

V usage is TRBV7-2 and J usage is TRBJ1-5, with D uncertain. The V and J ends lost 2 bases and 3 bases respectively, with 5 bases between them. Germline CDR1 reads SGHTA; CDR2 reads FQGNSA. The CDR3 spans 13 residues. The DNA for the CDR3 is TGTGCCAGCAGCTTAAAAAACAATCAGCCCCAGCATTTT. It encodes CASSLKNNQPQHF.

The chain joins TRBV5-1 to TRBJ2-1; 9 nucleotides match TRBD1. CDR1 SGHRS and CDR2 YFSETQ come from the germline V gene. Unmatched junction bases numbered 8, after V lost 0 bases and J lost 7 bases. This CDR3 has 16 residues. The CDR3 spells CASSLGVGQGLNEQFF. In DNA form, the CDR3 reads TGCGCCAGCAGCTTGGGTGTGGGACAGGGTTTGAATGAGCAGTTCTTC.